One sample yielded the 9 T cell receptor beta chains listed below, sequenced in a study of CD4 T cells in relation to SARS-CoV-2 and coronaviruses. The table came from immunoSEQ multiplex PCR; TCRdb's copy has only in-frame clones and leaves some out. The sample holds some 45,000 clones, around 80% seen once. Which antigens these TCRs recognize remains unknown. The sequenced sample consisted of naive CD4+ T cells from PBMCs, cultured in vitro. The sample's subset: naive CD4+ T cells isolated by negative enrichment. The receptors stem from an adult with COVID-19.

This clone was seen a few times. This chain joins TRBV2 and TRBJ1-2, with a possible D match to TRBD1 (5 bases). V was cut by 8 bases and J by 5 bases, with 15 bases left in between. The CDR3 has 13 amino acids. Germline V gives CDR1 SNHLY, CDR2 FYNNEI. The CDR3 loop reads CASPGTALYGYTF. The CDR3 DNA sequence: TGTGCCAGCCCCGGGACTGCACTGTATGGCTACACCTTC.

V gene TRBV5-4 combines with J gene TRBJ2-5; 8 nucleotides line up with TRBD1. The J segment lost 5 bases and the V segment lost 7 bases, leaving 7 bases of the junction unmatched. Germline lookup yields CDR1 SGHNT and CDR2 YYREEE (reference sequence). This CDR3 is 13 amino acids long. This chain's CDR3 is CASQDREGETQYF. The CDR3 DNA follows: TGTGCCAGCCAGGACAGGGAAGGGGAGACCCAGTACTTC.

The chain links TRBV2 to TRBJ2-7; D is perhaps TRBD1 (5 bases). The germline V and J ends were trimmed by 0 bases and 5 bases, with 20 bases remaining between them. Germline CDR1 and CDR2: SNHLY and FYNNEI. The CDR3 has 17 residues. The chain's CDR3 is CASSEATNWGQKDEQYF. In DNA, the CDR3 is TGTGCCAGCAGTGAAGCTACCAATTGGGGCCAGAAAGACGAGCAGTACTTC.

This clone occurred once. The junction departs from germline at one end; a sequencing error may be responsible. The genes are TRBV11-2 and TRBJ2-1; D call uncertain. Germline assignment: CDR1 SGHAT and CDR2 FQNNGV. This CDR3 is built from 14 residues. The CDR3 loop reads CRHPMRFSYNEQFF. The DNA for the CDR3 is TGCCGCCACCCCATGCGGTTTTCCTACAATGAGCAGTTCTTC.

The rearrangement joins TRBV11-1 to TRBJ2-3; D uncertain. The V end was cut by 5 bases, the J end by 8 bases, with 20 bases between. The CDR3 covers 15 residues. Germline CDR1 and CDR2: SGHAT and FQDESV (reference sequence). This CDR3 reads CASSPGLQPPGTQYF. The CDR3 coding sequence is TGTGCCAGCAGCCCGGGTCTCCAGCCCCCCGGTACGCAGTATTTT.

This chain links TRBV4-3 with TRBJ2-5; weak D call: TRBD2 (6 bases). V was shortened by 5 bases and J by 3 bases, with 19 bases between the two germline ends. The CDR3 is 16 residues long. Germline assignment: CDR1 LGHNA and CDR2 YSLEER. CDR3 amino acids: CASSRRVRLGEETQYF. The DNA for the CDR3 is TGCGCCAGCAGCAGGCGGGTAAGACTAGGCGAAGAGACCCAGTACTTC.

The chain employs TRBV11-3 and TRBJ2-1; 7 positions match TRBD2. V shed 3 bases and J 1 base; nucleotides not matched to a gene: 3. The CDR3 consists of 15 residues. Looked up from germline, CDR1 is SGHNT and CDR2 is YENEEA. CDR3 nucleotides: TGTGCCAGCAGCTTGACTAGCAGATCCTACAATGAGCAGTTCTTC. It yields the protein CASSLTSRSYNEQFF.

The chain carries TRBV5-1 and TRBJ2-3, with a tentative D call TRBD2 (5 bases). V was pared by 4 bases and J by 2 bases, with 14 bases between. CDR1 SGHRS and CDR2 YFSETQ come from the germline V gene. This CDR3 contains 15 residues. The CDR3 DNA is TGCGCCAGCAGCCTAAGGAGGACGGACACAGATACGCAGTATTTT. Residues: CASSLRRTDTDTQYF. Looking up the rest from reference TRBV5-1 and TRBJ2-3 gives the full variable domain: KAGVTQTPRYLIKTRGQQVTLSCSPISGHRSVSWYQQTPGQGLQFLFEYFSETQRNKGNFPGRFSGRQFSNSRSEMNVSTLELGDSALYLCASSLRRTDTDTQYFGPGTRLTVL.

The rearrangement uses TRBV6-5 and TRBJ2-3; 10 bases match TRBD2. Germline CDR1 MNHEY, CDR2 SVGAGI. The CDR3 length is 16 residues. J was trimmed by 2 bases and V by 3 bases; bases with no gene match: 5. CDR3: CASSYLAGALTDTQYF. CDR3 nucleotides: TGTGCCAGCAGTTATCTAGCGGGAGCCCTCACAGATACGCAGTATTTT.